These 4 T cell receptor beta chains were sequenced from one sample in a study of regulatory T cells in long-lasting Graves disease. CDR3 regions were amplified by Arm-PCR using iRepertoire HTBI primers to build TCR beta libraries. TCRdb redid the calling of the multiplex PCR reads with MiXCR, one entry per CDR3 protein. This table has roughly 500,000 distinct CDR3 sequences, approximately 15% appearing once. Described time point: newly diagnosed GD, antithyroid drugs for less than 3 months. Following extraction of RNA from PBMCs, that RNA was used to make the TCR library. This same sample was also taken into another study, of T cells in Graves' hyperthyroidism and ophthalmopathy.

The starting material was peripheral blood mononuclear cells (PBMCs), obtained at new diagnosis, from a patient treated with antithyroid drugs. The receptors here all came from a man aged 25-40 years with Graves disease.

This chain uses TRBV18 with TRBJ1-1; 8 bases agree with TRBD1. Looked up from germline, CDR1 is KGHSH and CDR2 is LQKENI. This CDR3 region has 14 residues. V shed 6 bases, J shed 5 bases, and the junction held 8 bases outside the gene matches. The CDR3 loop reads CASSQGAPATEAFF. The CDR3 DNA is TGTGCCAGCTCTCAGGGGGCCCCCGCGACTGAAGCTTTCTTT. Looking up the rest from reference TRBV18 and TRBJ1-1 gives the full variable domain: NAGVMQNPRHLVRRRGQEARLRCSPMKGHSHVYWYRQLPEEGLKFMVYLQKENIIDESGMPKERFSAEFPKEGPSILRIQQVVRGDSAAYFCASSQGAPATEAFFGQGTRLTVV.

The V gene is TRBV2, the J gene TRBJ2-1, with TRBD2 identical over 11 bases. The CDR3 sequence is 17 residues long. V shed 3 bases, J shed 4 bases, and the junction held 8 bases outside the gene matches. From germline, CDR1 is SNHLY and CDR2 FYNNEI. CDR3 residues: CASSETSGTLRYNEQFF. Here the CDR3 DNA reads TGTGCCAGCAGTGAGACTAGCGGGACTTTACGGTACAATGAGCAGTTCTTC.

The genes are TRBV11-2 and TRBJ1-1; D gene ambiguous. In germline, CDR1 is SGHAT, CDR2 FQNNGV. The CDR3 is 15 residues long. V was clipped by 0 bases and J by 0 bases, with 8 bases between them. The CDR3 sequence: CASSLEGVLNTEAFF. CDR3 DNA: TGTGCCAGCAGCTTAGAAGGTGTCTTGAACACTGAAGCTTTCTTT.

This sequence joins TRBV30 and TRBJ1-3, with D possibly being TRBD1 (6 bases). CDR3 length: 18 residues. Trimming took 1 base from V and 0 from J, leaving 19 bases between them. Germline CDR1 GTSNPN, CDR2 SVGIG (reference sequence). The CDR3 is CAWSALGQSSNSGNTIYF. The CDR3 nucleotides are TGTGCCTGGAGTGCCCTCGGACAGAGCTCTAACTCTGGAAACACCATATATTTT.